This TCR beta chain came from a study of OX40 agonist ivuxolimab in advanced cancers. As for the study in general: Patients received intravenous ivuxolimab every 2 weeks at 0.01 to 10 mg/kg.

Sequencing used immunoSEQ multiplex PCR; TCRdb keeps in-frame clones, though not all of them. The table has tens of thousands of clones, about 85% seen once. This receptor was taken from an adult with an advanced solid tumor such as melanoma, head and neck, liver or kidney cancer. The sample in question was CD4+ or CD8+ T cells sorted from blood, obtained in a trial of the OX40 agonist ivuxolimab.

The CDR3 loop is CASSRGLDVGELFF. The CDR3 bases are TGTGCCAGCAGTAGGGGACTAGACGTCGGGGAGCTGTTTTTT. V gene TRBV6-5 combines with J gene TRBJ2-2; 8 bases map to TRBD2. V lost 5 bases to trimming and J lost 7 bases; unmatched junction nucleotides: 6. CDR1 is MNHEY, CDR2 SVGAGI, per germline. The CDR3 length is 14 residues.